This T cell receptor (beta chain) was documented in a study of response to subunit inactivated influenza vaccine. In TCRdb, the RT-PCR reads were re-called with MiXCR into one record per CDR3 protein. The sample carries around 650,000 distinct CDR3 sequences, around 16% recorded once. General study points: It was the authors' suggestion that each seasonal influenza vaccination recruits few new T cells.

The germline V gene has CDR1 SGHVS and CDR2 FNYEAQ. Trimming removed 5 bases from V and 2 bases from J; junction bases left unmatched: 10. The CDR3 is 16 residues long. As concerns this clonotype: Its antigen remains unidentified.

Sequencing used PBMCs from blood, obtained 12 days after vaccination. The V and J genes are TRBV7-6 and TRBJ2-3; 7 bases fit TRBD2. This clonotype was obtained from a man in his fifties who received an inactivated influenza vaccine. The CDR3 region has the DNA TGTGCCAGCAGCCCGCGGGGGAGCGGGTCCACAGATACGCAGTATTTT. As protein: CASSPRGSGSTDTQYF.